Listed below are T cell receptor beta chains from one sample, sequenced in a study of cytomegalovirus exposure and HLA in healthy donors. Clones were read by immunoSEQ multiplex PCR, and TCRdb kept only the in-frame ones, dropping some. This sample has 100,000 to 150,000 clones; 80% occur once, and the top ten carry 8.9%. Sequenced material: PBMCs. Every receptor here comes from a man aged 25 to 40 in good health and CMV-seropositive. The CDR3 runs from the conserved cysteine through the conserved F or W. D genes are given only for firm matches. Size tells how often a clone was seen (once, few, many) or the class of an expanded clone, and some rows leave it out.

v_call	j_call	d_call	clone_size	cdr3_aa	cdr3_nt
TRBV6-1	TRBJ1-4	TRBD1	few	CASSGPNRGEKLFF	TGTGCCAGCAGTGGCCCGAACAGGGGTGAAAAACTGTTTTTT
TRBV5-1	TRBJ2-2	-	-	CASSPVTGELFF	TGCGCCAGCAGCCCCGTGACCGGGGAGCTGTTTTTT
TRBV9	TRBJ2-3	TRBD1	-	CASSVEGARQYF	TGTGCCAGCAGCGTAGAGGGGGCGCGGCAGTATTTT
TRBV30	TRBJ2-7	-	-	CAWSFTYEQYF	TGTGCCTGGAGTTTCACCTACGAGCAGTACTTC
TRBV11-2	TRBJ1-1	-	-	CASTLGQGMGTEAFF	TGTGCCAGCACCTTGGGGCAGGGGATGGGCACTGAAGCTTTCTTT
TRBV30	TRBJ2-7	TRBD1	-	CAWETGGGYEQYF	TGTGCCTGGGAGACAGGGGGCGGCTACGAGCAGTACTTC
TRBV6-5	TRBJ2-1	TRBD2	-	CASSRTSGAQFF	TGTGCCAGCAGTAGGACTAGCGGAGCGCAGTTCTTC
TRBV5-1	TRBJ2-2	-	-	CASSNRGEETGELFF	TGCGCCAGCAGTAACCGGGGTGAAGAGACCGGGGAGCTGTTTTTT
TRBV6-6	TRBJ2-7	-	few	CASSLPGGGPSYEQYF	TGTGCCAGCAGTCTTCCTGGGGGGGGGCCCTCCTACGAGCAGTACTTC
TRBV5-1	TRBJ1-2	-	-	CASSPDRSYGYTF	TGCGCCAGCAGCCCCGACAGGAGCTATGGCTACACCTTC
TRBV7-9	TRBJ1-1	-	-	CSSSLDKNTEAFF	TGTTCCAGCAGCTTAGACAAGAACACTGAAGCTTTCTTT
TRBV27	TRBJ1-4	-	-	CASSLLQGGEKLFF	TGTGCCAGCAGTTTACTACAGGGCGGAGAAAAACTGTTTTTT
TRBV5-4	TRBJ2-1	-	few	CASSLFGQNNEQFF	TGTGCCAGCAGTCTTTTTGGACAGAACAATGAGCAGTTCTTC
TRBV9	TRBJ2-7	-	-	CASSVGGGGTYEQYF	TGTGCCAGCAGCGTAGGGGGAGGGGGGACCTACGAGCAGTACTTC
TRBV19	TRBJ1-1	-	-	CASSPPGLNTEAFF	TGTGCCAGTAGCCCCCCGGGGTTGAACACTGAAGCTTTCTTT
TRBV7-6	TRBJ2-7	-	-	CASSLGRPTVEQYF	TGTGCCAGCAGCTTAGGCAGGCCAACGGTCGAGCAGTACTTC
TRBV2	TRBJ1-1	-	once	CASENSKNTEAFF	TGTGCCAGCGAGAACAGCAAGAACACTGAAGCTTTCTTT
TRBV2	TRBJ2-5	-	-	CASSEGRAETQYF	TGTGCCAGCAGTGAGGGCAGGGCAGAGACCCAGTACTTC
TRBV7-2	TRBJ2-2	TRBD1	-	CASSSTGVLNTGELFF	TGTGCCAGCAGCTCGACAGGGGTCTTGAACACCGGGGAGCTGTTTTTT
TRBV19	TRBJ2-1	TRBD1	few	CASKNGQGYYNEQFF	TGTGCCAGTAAGAATGGACAGGGTTATTACAATGAGCAGTTCTTC
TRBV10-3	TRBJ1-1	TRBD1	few	CAISWDSTNTEAFF	TGTGCCATCAGTTGGGACAGCACAAACACTGAAGCTTTCTTT
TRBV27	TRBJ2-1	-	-	CASSFGLPNEQFF	TGTGCCAGCAGTTTCGGACTCCCCAATGAGCAGTTCTTC
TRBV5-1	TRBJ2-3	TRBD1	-	CASRPGQGGFTQYF	TGCGCCAGCAGACCGGGACAGGGCGGTTTTACGCAGTATTTT
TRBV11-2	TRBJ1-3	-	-	CASSLTGSGNTIYF	TGTGCCAGCAGCTTAACAGGCTCTGGAAACACCATATATTTT
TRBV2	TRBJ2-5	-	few	CASSGQPTQETQYF	TGTGCCAGCTCCGGACAGCCCACCCAAGAGACCCAGTACTTC
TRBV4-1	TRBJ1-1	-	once	CASSQGGGRDTEAFF	TGCGCCAGCAGCCAAGGGGGGGGAAGGGACACTGAAGCTTTCTTT
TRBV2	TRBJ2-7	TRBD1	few	CASRTGQGRDEQYF	TGTGCCAGCAGGACTGGACAGGGGCGCGACGAGCAGTACTTC
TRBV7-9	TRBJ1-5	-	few	CASSLAGATNPQHF	TGTGCCAGCAGCTTAGCGGGGGCGACGAATCCCCAGCATTTT
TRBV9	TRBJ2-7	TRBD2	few	CASSVAAGGSYEQYF	TGTGCCAGCAGCGTAGCTGCGGGGGGCTCCTACGAGCAGTACTTC
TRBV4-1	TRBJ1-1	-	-	CASSQGRAGILNTEAFF	TGCGCCAGCAGCCAAGGTAGGGCAGGGATTCTGAACACTGAAGCTTTCTTT
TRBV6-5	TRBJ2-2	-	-	CASTLTGTLRGELFF	TGTGCCAGTACTTTGACCGGGACTTTACGCGGGGAGCTGTTTTTT
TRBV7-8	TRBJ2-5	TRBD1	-	CASSHPGTGGETQYF	TGTGCCAGCAGCCACCCCGGGACAGGGGGCGAGACCCAGTACTTC
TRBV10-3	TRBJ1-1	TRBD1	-	CAISGDSWKNTEAFF	TGTGCCATCAGTGGGGACAGTTGGAAGAACACTGAAGCTTTCTTT
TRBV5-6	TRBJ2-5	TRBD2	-	CASSPLAEEATQYF	TGTGCCAGCAGCCCCCTAGCGGAAGAGGCGACCCAGTACTTC
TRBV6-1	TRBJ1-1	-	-	CASSEEGSPNTEAFF	TGTGCCAGCAGTGAAGAGGGGTCCCCGAACACTGAAGCTTTCTTT
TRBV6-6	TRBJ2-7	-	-	CASSYSIHAGEQYF	TGTGCCAGCAGTTACTCGATTCACGCCGGCGAGCAGTACTTC
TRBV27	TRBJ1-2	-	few	CASSSRGAQGGYTF	TGTGCCAGCAGTTCCCGGGGGGCGCAAGGGGGCTACACCTTC
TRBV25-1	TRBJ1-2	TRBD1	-	CASSGDRGHGGYTF	TGTGCCAGCAGTGGAGACAGGGGCCATGGTGGCTACACCTTC
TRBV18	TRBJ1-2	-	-	CASSPARQAHYGYTF	TGTGCCAGCTCACCAGCCCGACAGGCTCACTATGGCTACACCTTC
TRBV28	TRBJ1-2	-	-	CASSMIPANYGYTF	TGTGCCAGCAGTATGATTCCAGCTAACTATGGCTACACCTTC
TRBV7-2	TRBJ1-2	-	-	CASSLGDVNTRGYTF	TGTGCCAGCAGCTTAGGCGATGTGAATACCAGGGGCTACACCTTC
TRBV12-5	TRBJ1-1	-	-	CASGLVTFRLNTEAFF	TGTGCTAGTGGTTTGGTCACATTCCGTTTGAACACTGAAGCTTTCTTT
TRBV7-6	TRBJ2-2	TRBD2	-	CASSYLTSATGELFF	TGTGCCAGCAGCTACCTGACTAGCGCCACCGGGGAGCTGTTTTTT
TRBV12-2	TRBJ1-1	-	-	CASRIRRGVNTEAFF	TGTGCAAGTCGCATTAGGAGGGGAGTGAACACTGAAGCTTTCTTT
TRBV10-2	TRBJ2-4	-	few	CASSETGLRDIQYF	TGCGCCAGCAGTGAGACCGGCCTGCGGGACATTCAGTACTTC
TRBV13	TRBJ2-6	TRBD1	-	CASSSNGQGSGANVLTF	TGTGCCAGCAGCTCCAACGGACAGGGATCTGGGGCCAACGTCCTGACTTTC
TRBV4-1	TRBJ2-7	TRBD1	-	CASSQDVDRGTYEQYF	TGCGCCAGCAGCCAAGATGTGGACAGGGGGACCTACGAGCAGTACTTC
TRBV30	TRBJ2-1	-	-	CALVRDGGLVLQFF	TGTGCCTTAGTGAGGGACGGGGGTTTGGTTTTGCAGTTCTTC
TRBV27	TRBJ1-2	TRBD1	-	CASSPDRVHGYTF	TGTGCCAGCAGTCCCGACAGGGTTCATGGCTACACCTTC
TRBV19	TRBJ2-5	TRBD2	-	CASSISSGAETQYF	TGTGCCAGTAGTATAAGTAGCGGGGCAGAGACCCAGTACTTC
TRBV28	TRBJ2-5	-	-	CASTPGAGILEEQYF	TGTGCCAGCACCCCAGGGGCAGGGATCCTCGAGGAGCAGTACTTC
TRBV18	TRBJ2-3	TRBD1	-	CASSPTRVRTGGTSDTQYF	TGTGCCAGCTCACCTACCCGCGTACGGACAGGGGGCACATCAGATACGCAGTATTTT
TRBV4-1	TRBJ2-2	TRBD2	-	CASSQGASGGASGSGELFF	TGCGCCAGCAGCCAAGGAGCTAGCGGGGGGGCTAGCGGATCCGGGGAGCTGTTTTTT
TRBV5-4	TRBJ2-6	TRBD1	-	CASSQQGVGANVLTF	TGTGCCAGCAGCCAGCAGGGGGTTGGGGCCAACGTCCTGACTTTC
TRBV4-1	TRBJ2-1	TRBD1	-	CASSQSTGEYNEQFF	TGCGCCAGCAGCCAATCAACAGGGGAGTACAATGAGCAGTTCTTC
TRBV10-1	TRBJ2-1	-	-	CASSGRSSYNEQFF	TGCGCCAGCAGTGGTCGGAGCTCCTACAATGAGCAGTTCTTC
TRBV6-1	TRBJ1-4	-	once	CASSFRGAANEKLFF	TGTGCCAGCAGCTTTCGGGGGGCCGCTAATGAAAAACTGTTTTTT
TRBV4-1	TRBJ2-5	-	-	CASSQDPGEQETQYF	TGCGCCAGCAGCCAAGATCCAGGGGAACAAGAGACCCAGTACTTC
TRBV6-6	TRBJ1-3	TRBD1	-	CATLGQGAGGNTIYF	TGTGCCACACTGGGACAGGGGGCGGGGGGAAACACCATATATTTT
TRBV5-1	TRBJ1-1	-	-	CASSLEVVEKGLNTEAFF	TGCGCCAGCAGCTTGGAGGTAGTGGAAAAGGGGCTTAACACTGAAGCTTTCTTT